This T cell receptor beta chain emerged from a study of T-cell memory formation after mild COVID-19. Each CDR3 protein is one row after TCRdb ran MiXCR on the 5' RACE reads. This table holds about 390,000 distinct CDR3 sequences, approximately 21% found once. Germline assignment: CDR1 SEHNR and CDR2 FQNEAQ (reference sequence). The CDR3 consists of 14 residues. V lost 4 bases to trimming and J lost 2 bases; unmatched junction nucleotides: 5. The rearrangement links TRBV7-9 to TRBJ2-7, with TRBD1 matching over 7 bases. This TCR was sampled from an adult woman who had mild COVID-19 (a few samples of this study predate the infection). Cell type and time point are not known. Input material: PBMCs or a T cell subset sorted from them (not recorded which). CDR3: CASSSRDSAYEQYF. CDR3 DNA: TGTGCCAGCAGCTCCCGGGACAGTGCCTACGAGCAGTACTTC. The variable domain in full, with the rest retrieved from reference TRBV7-9 and TRBJ2-7, is DTGVSQNPRHKITKRGQNVTFRCDPISEHNRLYWYRQTLGQGPEFLTYFQNEAQLEKSRLLSDRFSAERPKGSFSTLEIQRTEQGDSAMYLCASSSRDSAYEQYFGPGTRLTVT.